The 22 T cell receptor beta chains below all came from one sample that was sequenced in a study of OX40 agonist ivuxolimab in advanced cancers. Here immunoSEQ multiplex PCR was the method, and the copy in TCRdb shows in-frame clones only, minus some. This table holds 60,000 to 75,000 clones, 83% found once. Sequences were derived from CD4+ or CD8+ T cells sorted from blood, sampled in a trial of the OX40 agonist ivuxolimab. These TCRs come from an adult with an advanced solid tumor such as melanoma, head and neck, liver or kidney cancer.

V usage is TRBV4-1 and J usage is TRBJ1-2, with D possibly TRBD1 on 6 matching bases. There are 14 residues in the CDR3. CDR1 and CDR2 from the germline V gene are MGHRA and YSYEKL. Trimming pared 3 bases from V and 8 bases from J, leaving 16 bases between. CDR3 bases: TGCGCCAGCAGCCAGGGGGCCGTAGTTGGAGGCTACACCTTC. Protein: CASSQGAVVGGYTF.

This clone is medium-sized by share. This chain uses TRBV6-6 with TRBJ2-7, with 9 positions matching TRBD1. Unmatched junction bases numbered 7, after V lost 0 bases and J lost 7 bases. There are 15 residues in the CDR3. Looked up from germline, CDR1 is MNHNY and CDR2 is SVGAGI (reference sequence). The CDR3 region is CASSYSNRGHWEQYF. The CDR3, as DNA: TGTGCCAGCAGTTACTCGAACAGGGGGCATTGGGAGCAGTACTTC.

The chain uses TRBV5-1 and TRBJ1-3; maybe TRBD1 (5 bases). V was trimmed by 0 bases and J by 4 bases, leaving 11 bases between them. Germline assignment: CDR1 SGHRS and CDR2 YFSETQ. The CDR3 covers 15 residues. In DNA form, the CDR3 reads TGCGCCAGCAGCTTGGGGACAAGCTTCGGAAACACCATATATTTT. It yields the protein CASSLGTSFGNTIYF.

V is TRBV20-1 and J is TRBJ2-3; D is possibly TRBD2 (6 bases). The CDR3 has 11 residues. V was clipped by 5 bases and J by 4 bases, with 7 bases between them. The germline gives CDR1 DFQATT, CDR2 SNEGSKA (reference sequence). In nucleotides, the CDR3 is TGCAGTGCTTCTAGCGCAGATACGCAGTATTTT. Its protein is CSASSADTQYF.

J is TRBJ2-1 and V is TRBV7-9; D unresolved. V dropped 5 bases and J dropped 4 bases, with 27 bases sitting between them. Germline CDR1 reads SEHNR; CDR2 reads FQNEAQ (reference sequence). The CDR3 covers 19 residues. The CDR3 nucleotides read TGTGCCAGCAGCCGTACCCCGACCCCAAACGGACCGCGTTACAATGAGCAGTTCTTC. Its translation is CASSRTPTPNGPRYNEQFF.

The rearrangement uses TRBV7-9 and TRBJ1-2, with TRBD1 matching 8 bases. Trimming at V came to 2 bases and at J to 0 bases, leaving 5 bases not matched to a gene. The length of the CDR3 is 16 residues. The germline V gene encodes CDR1 SEHNR and CDR2 FQNEAQ (reference sequence). The CDR3 protein is CASSLLETGANYGYTF. The CDR3 DNA reads TGTGCCAGCAGCTTATTAGAGACAGGGGCTAACTATGGCTACACCTTC.

The J gene is TRBJ1-2, the V gene TRBV9; D is unclear. CDR1 SGDLS and CDR2 YYNGEE come from the germline V gene. Trimming cost V 0 bases and J 0 bases, with 6 bases left between them. This CDR3 is built from 14 residues. The CDR3 DNA reads as TGTGCCAGCAGCGTAGGGGCGCCTAACTATGGCTACACCTTC. Encoded protein: CASSVGAPNYGYTF.

CDR3 nucleotide sequence: TGTGCCAGTAGGGGGACTAGTAGGCAACAAGAGACCCAGTACTTC. It encodes CASRGTSRQQETQYF. This rearrangement joins TRBV19 to TRBJ2-5; TRBD2 aligns across 8 bases. Losses at the gene ends were 6 bases for V and 2 bases for J; bases not matched to a gene: 8. CDR1 and CDR2 from the germline V gene are LNHDA and SQIVND (reference sequence). This CDR3 comprises 15 residues.

With regard to this clone: The CDR3 ends on some other residue instead of the conserved phenylalanine or tryptophan, so this is likely a read error. The rearrangement links TRBV5-4 to TRBJ1-2; D is ambiguous. CDR1 and CDR2 from the germline V gene are SGHNT and YYREEE (reference sequence). The CDR3 covers 15 residues. V shed 4 bases and J shed 8 bases, with 21 bases lying between them. The chain's CDR3 is CASSQPRANGEGYTL. The CDR3 DNA is TGTGCCAGCAGCCAACCACGGGCAAATGGCGAGGGCTACACCCTC.

The chain is built from TRBV30 and TRBJ2-7, with 8 positions matching TRBD1. The CDR3 contains 12 residues. V lost 7 bases to trimming and J lost 5 bases; unmatched junction nucleotides: 7. Germline CDR1 is GTSNPN and CDR2 is SVGIG (reference sequence). CDR3 sequence (DNA): TGTGCCTACGGACAGGGTGGCAACGAGCAGTACTTC. It is translated as CAYGQGGNEQYF.

With regard to this clone: The sample has other DNA sequences that encode this CDR3 too. The chain carries TRBV6-6 and TRBJ1-1; D gene ambiguous. The CDR3 contains 16 residues. V lost 0 bases and J lost 6, with 17 bases in between. Germline CDR1 is MNHNY and CDR2 is SVGAGI (reference sequence). CDR3 nucleotides: TGTGCCAGCAGTTACTCGGGTAGAGCGGGTAACGCTGAAGCTTTCTTT. Amino acids: CASSYSGRAGNAEAFF.

This clone was detected once. The chain employs TRBV6-1 and TRBJ2-5; tentative D call: TRBD2 (6 bases). Germline V gene sequence: CDR1 MNHNS, CDR2 SASEGT. The CDR3 sequence is 14 residues long. Trimming took off 7 bases at V and 7 bases at J, with 19 bases between the two ends. This CDR3 is CASTDQTVGGTQYF. In nucleotides, the CDR3 is TGTGCCAGCACTGACCAGACTGTCGGGGGGACCCAGTACTTC.

The chain carries TRBV19 and TRBJ2-5; 10 nucleotides agree with TRBD1. This CDR3 region has 15 residues. Germline V gives CDR1 LNHDA, CDR2 SQIVND (reference sequence). J lost 3 bases, V lost 4 bases, and 5 bases had no gene match. CDR3 in amino acids: CASSRGGQGEETQYF. The CDR3 DNA follows: TGTGCCAGTAGTAGGGGAGGACAGGGGGAAGAGACCCAGTACTTC.

This clone was seen only once. The rearrangement links TRBV5-1 to TRBJ2-3; 15 bases line up with TRBD2. The CDR3 length is 19 residues. Germline values: CDR1 SGHRS, CDR2 YFSETQ. Trimming removed 4 bases from V and 0 bases from J; junction bases left unmatched: 9. CDR3 region: CASSVAGLAGGPSTDTQYF. The CDR3 DNA follows: TGCGCCAGCAGCGTGGCGGGACTAGCGGGGGGCCCTAGCACAGATACGCAGTATTTT.

A remark on this clone: It is unclear where the CDR3 begins or ends on the DNA, so no DNA is shown, and the CDR3 is as TCRdb lists it. The rearrangement uses TRBV21-1 and TRBJ1-3; the DNA was not used to check the table's D call, TRBD1. TRBV21-1 is marked as a pseudogene. The CDR3 comprises 20 residues, both ends counted. The CDR3 sequence is CASSKKAGPNSVGSGNTIYF.

This clone came up a few times. The rearrangement uses TRBV19 and TRBJ1-6; D unclear. The V end was cut by 5 bases, the J end by 8 bases, with 16 bases between. There are 15 residues in the CDR3. The V gene's germline CDR1 is LNHDA and CDR2 SQIVND (reference sequence). The CDR3 reads CASSRGPLGDSPLHF. In nucleotides, the CDR3 is TGTGCCAGTAGTCGAGGACCACTCGGGGATTCACCCCTCCACTTT. Full variable domain (rest looked up from reference TRBV19 and TRBJ1-6): DGGITQSPKYLFRKEGQNVTLSCEQNLNHDAMYWYRQDPGQGLRLIYYSQIVNDFQKGDIAEGYSVSREKKESFPLTVTSAQKNPTAFYLCASSRGPLGDSPLHFGNGTRLTVT.

The chain carries TRBV25-1 and TRBJ2-5, with 10 bases lining up with TRBD1. Trimming at V came to 5 bases and at J to 2 bases, leaving 8 bases not matched to a gene. Germline CDR1 reads MGHDK; CDR2 reads SYGVNS. The CDR3 totals 16 residues. CDR3 DNA: TGTGCCAGCAGTCCCCGGGACAGGGGTCTTCAAGAGACCCAGTACTTC. Amino acids: CASSPRDRGLQETQYF.

The chain recombines TRBV6-5 with TRBJ2-1; the match to TRBD2 covers 11 bases. The length of the CDR3 is 15 residues. V lost 6 bases and J lost 4; bases outside the gene matches: 5. Germline CDR1 and CDR2: MNHEY and SVGAGI. In DNA, the CDR3 is TGTGCCAGCAGCGCAACTAGCGGGGGATACAATGAGCAGTTCTTC. This sequence encodes CASSATSGGYNEQFF.

This chain joins TRBV6-1 and TRBJ2-5, with 10 bases that match TRBD2. The germline gives CDR1 MNHNS, CDR2 SASEGT. With 1 base clipped from V and 5 bases from J, the junction kept 10 bases outside the gene matches. CDR3 size: 17 residues. This chain's CDR3 is CASSEGTSGGAVETQYF. The CDR3 DNA follows: TGTGCCAGCAGTGAAGGGACCAGCGGGGGGGCCGTGGAGACCCAGTACTTC.

The chain joins TRBV5-8 to TRBJ2-2, with TRBD2 matching over 9 bases. The junction had 2 bases not matched to a gene; V was cut back by 1 base and J by 1 base. Germline-derived CDR1 and CDR2 are SGHTS and YDEGEE. The CDR3 is 16 residues long. The CDR3 nucleotides read TGTGCCAGCAGCTTGCCAGCGGGGGGGAACACCGGGGAGCTGTTTTTT. The encoded protein is CASSLPAGGNTGELFF.

The chain carries TRBV2 and TRBJ2-2, with TRBD1 as a possible D gene (5 bases). The CDR3 length is 13 residues. With 10 bases removed from V and 6 bases from J, the gap between germline ends came to 15 bases. Per germline, CDR1 SNHLY and CDR2 FYNNEI. As DNA, the CDR3 is TGTGCCACCGCCCTCATCAGGGCCGGGGAGCTGTTTTTT. It translates to CATALIRAGELFF.

The V gene is TRBV4-2, the J gene TRBJ1-3; D gene unclear. The germline V and J ends were trimmed by 4 bases and 0 bases, with 13 bases remaining between them. The length of the CDR3 is 16 residues. The V gene's germline CDR1 is LGHNA and CDR2 YNFKEQ. For the CDR3, the DNA is TGTGCCAGCAGCCGAGCGGACGGTAGCTCTGGAAACACCATATATTTT. It translates to CASSRADGSSGNTIYF.